This TCR beta chain is drawn from a study of OX40 agonist ivuxolimab in advanced cancers. Notes on the research overall: The costimulatory receptor OX40 (CD134) was targeted by ivuxolimab, a fully human IgG2 agonistic monoclonal antibody. Of the approximately 54 dose-escalation patients, hepatocellular carcinoma was present in approximately 20, melanoma in roughly 15, renal cell carcinoma in 9 and head and neck cancer in 9. Intravenous ivuxolimab was administered to patients every 2 weeks at six dose levels: 0.01, 0.1, 0.3, 1.5, 3 and 10 mg/kg. The dose-escalation cohort was almost 85% male with a mean age of approximately 60 years, ranging from roughly 20 to 85. The paper describes the monotherapy dose-escalation part (N = 52 patients) of the phase I trial of ivuxolimab. Prior anti-PD-1, anti-PD-L1 or anti-CTLA-4 therapy was permitted, and less than 45% of dose-escalation patients had received checkpoint inhibitors. Partial responses occurred in three dose-escalation patients, of whom one had hepatocellular carcinoma and two had cutaneous melanoma. Peripheral TCRbeta sequencing aimed to test whether ivuxolimab altered TCR sequence diversity and caused clonal T-cell expansion. Broad study findings and their caveats: In the 0.1-3.0 mg/kg groups, partial responders were among the patients with the lowest normalized peripheral clonal expansion, particularly in CD8+ T cells. At doses of 0.1 to 3.0 mg/kg, clonal expansion of both CD4+ and CD8+ blood T cells was observed from baseline to week 6. The antigen specificity of the clonally expanded peripheral T cells was not determined. On average, CD8+ T cells showed more expanded clones than CD4+ T cells after ivuxolimab. Low levels of normalized T-cell clonal expansion were also seen in some patients who did not respond.

V drops 4 bases and J drops 7 bases, leaving 18 bases in between. The CDR3 covers 14 residues, taking in both the cysteine and the phenylalanine. Only the CDR3 DNA stays, 42 bases, in frame from base 1. From the germline V gene (reference sequence), CDR1 is SGHKS and CDR2 is YYEKEE. Patients with a history of autoimmune disease or receiving systemic immunosuppression were excluded from the trial. Peripheral blood for TCR sequencing was collected from all dose cohorts at baseline, on cycle 4 day 1, and on cycle 7 day 1. Samples came from an open-label, multicenter, first-in-human phase I dose-escalation trial of ivuxolimab. Adults with locally advanced or metastatic melanoma, renal cell carcinoma, hepatocellular carcinoma or head and neck squamous cell carcinoma were enrolled in the trial. Before TCR sequencing, CD4+ T cells and CD8+ T cells were sorted from peripheral blood as separate populations.

Regarding this clone: This receptor's antigen is unknown. No much larger clonotype is one base removed from it; base qualities were not supplied.

To sequence the TCRbeta CDR3 region, genomic DNA was isolated from the sorted cells. The immunoSEQ Assay was used to sequence the TCRbeta CDR3 regions. What TCRdb holds here is the immuneACCESS table cut down to in-frame rearrangements. Part of the clones is not present; checked against another copy, under half of the missing clones reflect an unresolved V gene, and the others are unexplained. For this sample there are around 17,000 clones; approximately 80% appear just once. The top ten hold roughly an eighth of the sample. This TCR was sampled from an adult with an advanced solid tumor such as melanoma, head and neck, liver or kidney cancer. The chain links TRBV5-5 with TRBJ2-7, with the D segment possibly TRBD1 or TRBD2, each aligning over 6 bases. The material sequenced was CD4+ or CD8+ T cells sorted from blood, taken in a trial of the OX40 agonist ivuxolimab. DNA sequence: TGTGCCAGCAGCGATTGGACAGCTCGGGGGGAGCAGTACTTC. It is translated as CASSDWTARGEQYF. With the rest looked up from the reference TRBV5-5 and TRBJ2-7 genes rather than sequenced, the full variable domain is DAGVTQSPTHLIKTRGQQVTLRCSPISGHKSVSWYQQVLGQGPQFIFQYYEKEERGRGNFPDRFSARQFPNYSSELNVNALLLGDSALYLCASSDWTARGEQYFGPGTRLTVT.